Each of the 27 T cell receptor beta chains below was sequenced from the same sample in a study of T cell repertoires and HLA-DP antigens. The assay was immunoSEQ multiplex PCR, and TCRdb's table has in-frame clones only and misses some. Seen here are around 90,000 clones, about 89% observed once, and the top ten hold 1.5% to 2%. Which antigens these TCRs recognize remains unknown. The sequencing input was CD4+ T cells from PBMCs. Source of these receptors: a man aged 50 to 60 in good health and CMV-seronegative.

Only a few counts were recorded for this clone. V and J are TRBV28 and TRBJ1-2; tentatively, D is TRBD1 (6 bases). This CDR3 has 14 residues. Germline assignment: CDR1 MDHEN and CDR2 SYDVKM. V was pared by 6 bases and J by 4 bases, with 15 bases between. The CDR3 reads CASSPETGSYGYTF. Written as DNA, the CDR3 is TGTGCCAGCAGCCCCGAAACAGGGTCCTATGGCTACACCTTC.

This chain connects TRBV15 to TRBJ2-3, with D possibly TRBD1 on 5 matching bases. CDR1 and CDR2 (germline): LNHNV, YYDKDF (reference sequence). V dropped 0 bases and J dropped 0 bases, with 10 bases sitting between them. The CDR3 covers 16 residues. The CDR3 loop is CATSREVYRSTDTQYF. The DNA of the CDR3 is TGTGCCACCAGCAGAGAAGTGTACAGGAGCACAGATACGCAGTATTTT.

The genes are TRBV19 and TRBJ2-2; D ambiguous. Germline CDR1 LNHDA, CDR2 SQIVND (reference sequence). This CDR3 region has 15 residues. With 1 base removed from V and 6 bases from J, the gap between germline ends came to 12 bases. DNA of the CDR3: TGTGCCAGTAGTATAGTAAGGATGAGCTCCGGGGAGCTGTTTTTT. It yields the protein CASSIVRMSSGELFF.

This clone was observed once. CDR3 sequence (DNA): TGTGCCAGCAGCGTGGTAGGTAATTCACCCCTCCACTTT. Translated: CASSVVGNSPLHF. J is TRBJ1-6 and V is TRBV9; no definite D call. V was cut by 2 bases and J by 6 bases, with 6 bases left in between. The CDR3 runs 13 residues. Germline V lookup: CDR1 SGDLS, CDR2 YYNGEE.

This sequence joins TRBV15 and TRBJ2-5; TRBD2 aligns across 8 bases. The germline gives CDR1 LNHNV, CDR2 YYDKDF (reference sequence). V dropped 1 base and J dropped 2; count of bases not matched to a gene: 3. This CDR3 is 15 amino acids long. CDR3 sequence: CATSRVGLVQETQYF. The CDR3 DNA reads as TGTGCCACCAGCAGAGTGGGACTAGTACAAGAGACCCAGTACTTC.

This clone was seen only once. The rearrangement uses TRBV10-3 and TRBJ2-3, with TRBD2 as a possible D gene (6 bases). Germline V gives CDR1 ENHRY, CDR2 SYGVKD. This CDR3 is built from 14 residues. V gave up 6 bases and J gave up 4 bases, with 14 bases separating them. CDR3 amino acids: CAIRDLGLADTQYF. CDR3 sequence (DNA): TGTGCCATCAGGGACTTGGGACTTGCAGATACGCAGTATTTT.

The chain joins TRBV2 to TRBJ2-3, with D tentatively TRBD1 (5 bases). The germline gives CDR1 SNHLY, CDR2 FYNNEI. CDR3 size: 14 residues. Trimming stripped 7 bases from V and 2 bases from J, with 13 bases between. This chain's CDR3 is CASNNRRSTDTQYF. The CDR3 nucleotides read TGTGCCAGCAATAACAGGCGATCCACAGATACGCAGTATTTT.

This clone was recorded only once. The V and J genes are TRBV28 and TRBJ2-7, with D perhaps TRBD1 (5 bases). The CDR3 is 14 amino acids. In germline, CDR1 is MDHEN, CDR2 SYDVKM. Trimming shortened V by 7 bases and J by 2 bases, and 15 bases separated the two germline ends. The CDR3 bases are TGTGCCAGCAATCAGGGTGACTGGACCTACGAGCAGTACTTC. This sequence encodes CASNQGDWTYEQYF.

The CDR3 DNA reads as TGTGCCAGCAGCGGGGGGAGCCGAACAGATACGCAGTATTTT. Residues: CASSGGSRTDTQYF. V and J are TRBV7-2 and TRBJ2-3; D may be TRBD2 (6 bases). V was trimmed by 5 bases and J by 3 bases, leaving 12 bases between them. Germline V gene lookup returns CDR1 SGHTA and CDR2 FQGNSA. CDR3 length: 14 amino acids. The variable domain in full, completed from reference TRBV7-2 and TRBJ2-3, reads GAGVSQSPSNKVTEKGKDVELRCDPISGHTALYWYRQSLGQGLEFLIYFQGNSAPDKSGLPSDRFSAERTGGSVSTLTIQRTQQEDSAVYLCASSGGSRTDTQYFGPGTRLTVL.

The gene calls are TRBV30 and TRBJ2-7, with 10 bases lining up with TRBD1. Germline V gives CDR1 GTSNPN, CDR2 SVGIG (reference sequence). Trimming at V came to 6 bases and at J to 4 bases, leaving 3 bases not matched to a gene. This CDR3 contains 12 residues. The CDR3 DNA reads TGTGCCTGTACGGGACAGGGGTACGAGCAGTACTTC. Translated: CACTGQGYEQYF. The full variable domain, in which reference TRBV30 and TRBJ2-7 provide the parts outside the CDR3, is SQTIHQWPATLVQPVGSPLSLECTVEGTSNPNLYWYRQAAGRGLQLLFYSVGIGQISSEVPQNLSASRPQDRQFILSSKKLLLSDSGFYLCACTGQGYEQYFGPGTRLTVT.

This chain joins TRBV4-3 and TRBJ2-2, with TRBD1 as a possible D gene (6 bases). Trimming shortened V by 1 base and J by 4 bases, and 10 bases separated the two germline ends. There are 15 residues in the CDR3. Germline V CDR1 and CDR2: LGHNA, YSLEER. CDR3 protein: CASSQVNRATGELFF. Written as DNA, the CDR3 is TGCGCCAGCAGCCAAGTTAACAGGGCCACCGGGGAGCTGTTTTTT.

The chain carries TRBV4-2 and TRBJ1-6, with D perhaps TRBD1 (5 bases). V gave up 3 bases and J gave up 4 bases, with 19 bases separating them. Looked up from germline, CDR1 is LGHNA and CDR2 is YNFKEQ. The CDR3 is 18 residues long. CDR3: CASSQESRGVTYNSPLHF. The CDR3 nucleotides are TGTGCCAGCAGCCAGGAATCGCGGGGGGTAACGTATAATTCACCCCTCCACTTT.

The chain uses TRBV18 and TRBJ2-3; 9 bases agree with TRBD1. V gave up 1 base and J gave up 1 base; unmatched junction bases: 15. The CDR3 runs 20 residues. The germline gives CDR1 KGHSH, CDR2 LQKENI. The DNA for the CDR3 is TGTGCCAGCTCACCACTTTCTATACAGGGGGCCATTCTACGCACAGATACGCAGTATTTT. Its protein is CASSPLSIQGAILRTDTQYF.

The V and J genes are TRBV7-9 and TRBJ1-5, with 7 bases identical to TRBD1. Germline values: CDR1 SEHNR, CDR2 FQNEAQ (reference sequence). J was trimmed by 0 bases and V by 3 bases; bases with no gene match: 5. The length of the CDR3 is 16 residues. CDR3 DNA sequence: TGTGCCAGCAGCTTCGGGACAGCTTATAGCAATCAGCCCCAGCATTTT. Translating it yields CASSFGTAYSNQPQHF.

As DNA, the CDR3 is TGCGCCAGCAGCCAAGACTCACAGGGGAGCGGAAACACCATATATTTT. This codes for CASSQDSQGSGNTIYF. V is TRBV4-3 and J is TRBJ1-3, with TRBD1 matching 7 bases. The length of the CDR3 is 16 residues. CDR1 and CDR2 from the germline V gene are LGHNA and YSLEER. Trimming cost V 0 bases and J 4 bases; bases outside gene matches: 6.

This rearrangement joins TRBV5-6 to TRBJ1-5, with D possibly TRBD1 on 6 matching bases. Trimming shortened V by 3 bases and J by 1 base, and 8 bases separated the two germline ends. CDR3 length equals 14 residues. In germline, CDR1 is SGHDT, CDR2 YYEEEE. CDR3 amino acids: CASSSDRSNQPQHF. The CDR3, as DNA: TGTGCCAGCAGCTCGGACAGAAGCAATCAGCCCCAGCATTTT.

The chain uses TRBV7-2 and TRBJ2-1; D ambiguous. The V and J ends lost 5 bases and 0 bases respectively, with 5 bases between them. This CDR3 spans 13 amino acids. Germline V lookup: CDR1 SGHTA, CDR2 FQGNSA. The CDR3 coding sequence is TGTGCCAGCAGCATGAGCTCCTACAATGAGCAGTTCTTC. Its translation is CASSMSSYNEQFF.

The chain recombines TRBV15 with TRBJ2-1, with D possibly TRBD2 on 5 matching bases. The V gene's germline CDR1 is LNHNV and CDR2 YYDKDF (reference sequence). The CDR3 contains 16 residues. The V end lost 0 bases, the J end lost 0 bases, and 9 bases lay between the germline ends. The CDR3 sequence is CATSRDFLASYNEQFF. In nucleotides, the CDR3 is TGTGCCACCAGCAGAGATTTTCTAGCCTCCTACAATGAGCAGTTCTTC.

The chain is built from TRBV7-9 and TRBJ2-3; D not resolved. CDR3 size: 14 residues. V was trimmed by 4 bases and J by 2 bases, leaving 10 bases between them. The germline CDR1 and CDR2 sequences are SEHNR and FQNEAQ (reference sequence). The CDR3 DNA follows: TGTGCCAGCAGCTCCTGGGTTGACACAGATACGCAGTATTTT. It is translated as CASSSWVDTDTQYF.

This rearrangement joins TRBV30 to TRBJ2-7; TRBD1 is a possible D gene (5 bases). The CDR3 covers 12 residues. CDR1 and CDR2 from the germline V gene are GTSNPN and SVGIG (reference sequence). The germline V and J ends were trimmed by 1 base and 2 bases, with 6 bases remaining between them. Written as DNA, the CDR3 is TGTGCCTGGAGTGAACAGGCCTACGAGCAGTACTTC. Translating gives CAWSEQAYEQYF.

This chain joins TRBV7-2 and TRBJ2-1; D unresolved. Deletions cut 6 bases from V and 6 bases from J, with 12 bases between. Germline values: CDR1 SGHTA, CDR2 FQGNSA. This CDR3 is 13 amino acids long. The CDR3 coding sequence is TGTGCCAGCAGTTACAATAGTATCAATGAGCAGTTCTTC. It yields the protein CASSYNSINEQFF.

This chain's CDR3 is CASSLGTISSGANVLTF. CDR3 coding DNA: TGCGCCAGCAGCTTAGGGACTATCAGCTCTGGGGCCAACGTCCTGACTTTC. The V gene is TRBV5-1, the J gene TRBJ2-6; TRBD2 aligns across 7 bases. Trimming at V came to 2 bases and at J to 0 bases, leaving 5 bases not matched to a gene. The CDR3 consists of 17 residues. Germline CDR1 SGHRS, CDR2 YFSETQ.

The chain links TRBV7-2 to TRBJ2-7, with TRBD2 matching 12 bases. Losses at the gene ends were 3 bases for V and 12 bases for J; bases not matched to a gene: 6. The length of the CDR3 is 13 residues. In germline, CDR1 is SGHTA, CDR2 FQGNSA. CDR3 in amino acids: CASSLTSGGRRYF. DNA for the CDR3: TGTGCCAGCAGCTTGACTAGCGGGGGTCGAAGGTACTTC.

This clone was detected a few times. The chain couples TRBV28 to TRBJ2-1; 12 positions agree with TRBD1. Germline CDR1 is MDHEN and CDR2 is SYDVKM. The CDR3 covers 16 residues. Losses at the gene ends were 7 bases for V and 5 bases for J; bases not matched to a gene: 9. CDR3 in amino acids: CASNPPGTGGHNEQFF. CDR3 DNA: TGTGCCAGCAACCCACCCGGGACAGGGGGCCACAATGAGCAGTTCTTC.

The chain uses TRBV7-6 and TRBJ2-7; tentative D call: TRBD2 (6 bases). Trimming pared 5 bases from V and 3 bases from J, leaving 14 bases between. CDR3 size: 14 residues. Germline CDR1 SGHVS, CDR2 FNYEAQ. The CDR3 region has the DNA TGTGCCAGCAGCGAGTGGGGGGACGTCTACGAGCAGTACTTC. Its protein product is CASSEWGDVYEQYF.

This chain connects TRBV15 to TRBJ2-7, with 13 positions matching TRBD2. The length of the CDR3 is 16 residues. Germline V CDR1 and CDR2: LNHNV, YYDKDF (reference sequence). Trimming cost V 4 bases and J 5 bases; bases outside gene matches: 8. CDR3 region: CATSKSRLAGGHEQYF. DNA of the CDR3: TGTGCCACCAGCAAATCACGACTAGCGGGAGGACACGAGCAGTACTTC.

The rearrangement joins TRBV5-1 to TRBJ2-1, with TRBD1 identical over 9 bases. The trim removed 2 bases at V and 1 base at J, leaving 10 bases unmatched. The CDR3 has 18 amino acids. Germline V gene lookup returns CDR1 SGHRS and CDR2 YFSETQ. CDR3: CASSFPTQTGGSYNEQFF. The CDR3 region has the DNA TGCGCCAGCAGCTTCCCTACGCAGACAGGGGGATCCTACAATGAGCAGTTCTTC.